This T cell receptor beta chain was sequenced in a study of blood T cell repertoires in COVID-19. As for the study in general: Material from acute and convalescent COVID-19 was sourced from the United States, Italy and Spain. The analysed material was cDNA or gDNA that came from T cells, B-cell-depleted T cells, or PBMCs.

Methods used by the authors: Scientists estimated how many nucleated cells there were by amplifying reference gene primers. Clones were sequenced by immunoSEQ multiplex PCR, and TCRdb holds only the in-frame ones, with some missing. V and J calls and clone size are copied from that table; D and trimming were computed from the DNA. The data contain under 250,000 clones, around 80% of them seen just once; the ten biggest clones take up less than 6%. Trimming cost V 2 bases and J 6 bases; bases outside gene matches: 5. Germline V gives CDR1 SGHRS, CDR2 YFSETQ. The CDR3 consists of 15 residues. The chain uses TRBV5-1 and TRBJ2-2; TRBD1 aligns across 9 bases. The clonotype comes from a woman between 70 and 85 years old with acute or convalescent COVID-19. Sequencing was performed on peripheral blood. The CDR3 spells CASSFGTGLAGELFF. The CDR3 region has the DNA TGCGCCAGCAGCTTCGGGACAGGGTTAGCCGGGGAGCTGTTTTTT.